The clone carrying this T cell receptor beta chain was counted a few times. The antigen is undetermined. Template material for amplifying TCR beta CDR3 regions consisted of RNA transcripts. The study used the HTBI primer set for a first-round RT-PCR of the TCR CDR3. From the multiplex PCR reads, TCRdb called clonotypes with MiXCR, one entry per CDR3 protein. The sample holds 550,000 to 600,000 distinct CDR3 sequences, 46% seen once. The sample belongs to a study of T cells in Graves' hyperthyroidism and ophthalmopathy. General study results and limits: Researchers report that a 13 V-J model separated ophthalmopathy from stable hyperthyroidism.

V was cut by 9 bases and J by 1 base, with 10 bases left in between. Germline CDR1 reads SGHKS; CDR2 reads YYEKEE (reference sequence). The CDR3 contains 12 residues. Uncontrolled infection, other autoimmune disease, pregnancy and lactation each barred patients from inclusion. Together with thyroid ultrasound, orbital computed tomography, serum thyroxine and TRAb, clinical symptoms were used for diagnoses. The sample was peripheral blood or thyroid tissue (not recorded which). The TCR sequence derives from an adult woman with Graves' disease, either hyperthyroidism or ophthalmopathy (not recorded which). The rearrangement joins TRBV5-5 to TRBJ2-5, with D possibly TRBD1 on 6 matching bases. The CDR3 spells CATTGLQETQYF. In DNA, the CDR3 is TGTGCCACTACAGGGCTCCAAGAGACCCAGTACTTC.